This entry concerns a single T cell receptor (beta chain). The data belong to a study of blood T cell repertoires in COVID-19. In the study's own analysis: Reference gene primers were amplified, and this amplification served to estimate nucleated cell counts. TCRdb's table, derived via immunoSEQ multiplex PCR, lists solely in-frame clones and lacks some. V, J and clone size reflect that table, while D and trimming were determined from the DNA. Counted here are around 64,000 clones, 75% to 90% occurring once; the ten biggest clones make up 4% to 5.5%. CDR3 length: 14 residues. Germline V lookup: CDR1 MNHEY, CDR2 SVGEGT. Trimming stripped 2 bases from V and 5 bases from J, with 12 bases between.

The rearrangement joins TRBV6-2 or TRBV6-3 to TRBJ1-1; D perhaps matches TRBD1 (6 bases). The material sequenced was peripheral blood. The clonotype comes from a man in his fifties or sixties with active COVID-19. CDR3 loop: CASSYPGQSTEAFF. The CDR3 nucleotides are TGTGCCAGCAGTTACCCCGGACAGTCGACTGAAGCTTTCTTT.